This T cell receptor beta chain was profiled in a study of glioma-infiltrating T cells after dendritic cell vaccination. Study results and caveats: Complete blood and tumor specimen sets were limited to few patients.

V lost 1 base, J lost 2 bases, and 6 bases stayed unmatched. Per germline, CDR1 SEHNR and CDR2 FQNEAQ (reference sequence). The CDR3 consists of 16 residues. With regard to this clone: Its antigen remains unidentified.

Libraries were prepared by immunoSEQ multiplex PCR; TCRdb keeps only in-frame clonotypes and omits some of them. The sample carries about 46,000 clones, approximately 89% recorded once. Specified time point: after dendritic cell vaccination, including at tumor progression/relapse. All glioblastoma patients lacked an isocitrate dehydrogenase mutation. This chain links TRBV7-9 with TRBJ1-2, with 8 bases identical to TRBD1. Here the sequenced sample was blood, taken after dendritic cell vaccination. The clonotype was recovered from a human donor with glioblastoma. The CDR3 region has the DNA TGTGCCAGCAGCTTAGGCGGGCGACAGGGGAACTATGGCTACACCTTC. Protein sequence: CASSLGGRQGNYGYTF.